The 10 T cell receptor beta chains below come from one sample, sequenced in a study of blood T cell repertoires in COVID-19 (dated by TCRdb to about 2020). Libraries were prepared through the immunoSEQ multiplex PCR assay. TCRdb's version of the immuneACCESS table is confined to in-frame rearrangements and falls short of the full clone set. An unresolved V gene accounts for under half of the shortfall where checked; the remainder is of unknown origin. For this sample the table gives approximately 140,000 clones, of which roughly 84% were detected only once. The ten largest make up approximately 1.5% of the sample. Sequencing input: peripheral blood. These receptors were taken from a man aged 55 to 70 with acute or convalescent COVID-19.

V and J are TRBV3-1 (or the pseudogene TRBV3-2) and TRBJ1-2; 11 positions agree with TRBD1. V was clipped by 3 bases and J by 4 bases; unmatched bases: 4. The length of the CDR3 is 15 residues. Per the germline V gene, CDR1 is LGHDT and CDR2 is YNNKEL (reference sequence). CDR3: CASSQRTGGRYGYTF. CDR3 nucleotide sequence: TGTGCCAGCAGCCAGCGGACAGGGGGCCGCTATGGCTACACCTTC.

The chain joins TRBV19 to TRBJ1-5; D perhaps matches TRBD1 (6 bases). This CDR3 comprises 14 residues. V was trimmed by 6 bases and J by 5 bases, leaving 14 bases between them. Germline CDR1 LNHDA, CDR2 SQIVND (reference sequence). CDR3 loop: CASSTGGPYQPQHF. CDR3 nucleotides: TGTGCCAGTAGCACCGGGGGGCCTTATCAGCCCCAGCATTTT.

V usage is TRBV6-1 and J usage is TRBJ2-6; D unclear. CDR1 is MNHNS, CDR2 SASEGT, per germline. This CDR3 is built from 16 residues. V lost 3 bases to trimming and J lost 0 bases, with 9 bases between them. The CDR3: CASSDGGSSGANVLTF. The CDR3 region has the DNA TGTGCCAGCAGTGATGGCGGCTCCTCTGGGGCCAACGTCCTGACTTTC.

This chain uses TRBV13 with TRBJ2-7; 9 nucleotides align to TRBD1. V lost 1 base to trimming and J lost 5 bases; unmatched junction nucleotides: 3. Germline V lookup: CDR1 PRHDT, CDR2 FYEKMQ (reference sequence). This CDR3 region has 14 residues. The CDR3 reads CASSLAGQGNEQYF. CDR3 DNA sequence: TGTGCCAGCAGCTTAGCCGGACAGGGGAACGAGCAGTACTTC.

This sequence joins TRBV7-8 and TRBJ2-2; a possible D gene is TRBD2 (7 bases). The germline CDR1 and CDR2 sequences are SGHVS and FQNEAQ. V was shortened by 2 bases and J by 1 base, with 14 bases between the two germline ends. The CDR3 sequence is 17 residues long. CDR3 in DNA: TGTGCCAGCAGCTTATGGGGCGGGGGCAAGAACACCGGGGAGCTGTTTTTT. Translation gives CASSLWGGGKNTGELFF.

The rearrangement uses TRBV5-1 and TRBJ2-2, with 9 bases aligning to TRBD2. Looked up from germline, CDR1 is SGHRS and CDR2 is YFSETQ. The V gene end was trimmed by 3 bases and the J gene end by 2 bases; junction bases not matched to a gene: 8. There are 17 residues in the CDR3. The CDR3 region is CASSSGASGTNTGELFF. The CDR3 DNA follows: TGCGCCAGCAGCTCTGGGGCTAGCGGGACCAACACCGGGGAGCTGTTTTTT. The variable domain in full, completed from reference TRBV5-1 and TRBJ2-2, reads KAGVTQTPRYLIKTRGQQVTLSCSPISGHRSVSWYQQTPGQGLQFLFEYFSETQRNKGNFPGRFSGRQFSNSRSEMNVSTLELGDSALYLCASSSGASGTNTGELFFGEGSRLTVL.

The chain joins TRBV13 to TRBJ1-1; D ambiguous. The germline V gene has CDR1 PRHDT and CDR2 FYEKMQ (reference sequence). Trimming pared 4 bases from V and 0 bases from J, leaving 12 bases between. This CDR3 has 15 residues. The CDR3 loop is CASSSSGSMNTEAFF. CDR3 nucleotides: TGTGCCAGCAGCTCTTCCGGGTCGATGAACACTGAAGCTTTCTTT.

A single count supports this clone. The chain links TRBV28 to TRBJ2-1; D unresolved. This CDR3 has 15 amino acids. Germline loops: CDR1 MDHEN, CDR2 SYDVKM. The ends were cut back, 3 bases at V and 5 bases at J, with 14 bases in the middle. CDR3 in DNA: TGTGCCAGCAGTTTGCCTCCCTCGGTGAACAATGAGCAGTTCTTC. Amino acids: CASSLPPSVNNEQFF.

This clone was seen more than once but under ten times. V gene TRBV5-1 combines with J gene TRBJ1-4, with 7 positions matching TRBD1. V lost 3 bases and J lost 5; bases outside the gene matches: 10. The CDR3 totals 16 residues. The germline CDR1 and CDR2 sequences are SGHRS and YFSETQ. The CDR3 region has the DNA TGCGCCAGCAGCTCCACAGGGGTCACGAGAAATGAAAAACTGTTTTTT. Its translation: CASSSTGVTRNEKLFF.

This chain connects TRBV5-4 to TRBJ2-3; a possible D gene is TRBD2 (6 bases). The V gene lost 1 base and the J gene lost 6 bases, with 18 bases spanning the gap. This CDR3 has 16 residues. The germline CDR1 and CDR2 sequences are SGHNT and YYREEE (reference sequence). The CDR3 spells CASSLLGTGPVDTQYF. The CDR3 nucleotides read TGTGCCAGCAGCTTGCTGGGGACTGGGCCCGTCGATACGCAGTATTTT.